These 8 T cell receptor beta chains were all obtained from the same sample, sequenced in a study of T cell changes during pregnancy in multiple sclerosis. Some clones are missing from TCRdb's copy, which holds only in-frame ones; the method was immunoSEQ multiplex PCR. This sample carries over 50,000 clones, about 87% of them seen once, and the ten largest clones take roughly 5.2%. The sample was peripheral blood from another person, used as feeder cells. These TCRs come from a human donor whose cells served as feeder cells for cultures in a pregnancy study.

V and J are TRBV4-3 and TRBJ1-1; a weak D match, TRBD1 (6 bases). CDR1 is LGHNA and CDR2 is YSLEER in the germline V gene. The CDR3 covers 17 residues. V was trimmed by 0 bases and J by 4 bases, leaving 18 bases between them. The CDR3 bases are TGCGCCAGCAGCCAAGATTACAGGGAAACCGCGGGCACTGAAGCTTTCTTT. Translating gives CASSQDYRETAGTEAFF.

The rearrangement uses TRBV28 and TRBJ2-7; 10 bases align to TRBD1. The CDR3 totals 15 residues. The V and J ends lost 5 bases and 3 bases, in that order; junction bases with no gene match: 7. Germline V gene lookup returns CDR1 MDHEN and CDR2 SYDVKM. In nucleotides, the CDR3 is TGTGCCAGCAGTCCGGGGGGGACAGGGGACTACGAGCAGTACTTC. Translated, it gives CASSPGGTGDYEQYF. The full variable domain, its missing parts supplied by reference TRBV28 and TRBJ2-7, is DVKVTQSSRYLVKRTGEKVFLECVQDMDHENMFWYRQDPGLGLRLIYFSYDVKMKEKGDIPEGYSVSREKKERFSLILESASTNQTSMYLCASSPGGTGDYEQYFGPGTRLTVT.

This chain joins TRBV5-5 and TRBJ1-2, with unresolved D. The CDR3 has 14 residues. The V end was cut by 0 bases, the J end by 5 bases, with 11 bases between. The germline V gene has CDR1 SGHKS and CDR2 YYEKEE (reference sequence). For the CDR3, the DNA is TGTGCCAGCAGCTTGGTTGGCCGCCTGTATGGCTACACCTTC. It is translated as CASSLVGRLYGYTF.

V gene TRBV29-1 combines with J gene TRBJ2-5, with D tentatively TRBD1 (6 bases). The V end lost 4 bases, the J end lost 1 base, and 7 bases lay between the germline ends. The CDR3 runs 12 residues. Germline CDR1 and CDR2: SQVTM and ANQGSEA. The CDR3 DNA is TGCAGCGTTGCGGACAGCCAAGAGACCCAGTACTTC. It translates to CSVADSQETQYF.

The chain is built from TRBV6-5 and TRBJ2-3; D is undetermined. Germline lookup yields CDR1 MNHEY and CDR2 SVGAGI. The CDR3 length is 11 residues. V shed 6 bases and J shed 4 bases, with 5 bases lying between them. The CDR3 DNA follows: TGTGCCAGCAGCGGCCCAGATACGCAGTATTTT. It encodes CASSGPDTQYF.

This clone was observed a handful of times. The chain is built from TRBV5-4 and TRBJ2-1; D could derive from TRBD1 or TRBD2 (5 bases each). This CDR3 is 14 amino acids long. Trimming removed 4 bases from V and 10 bases from J, with 18 bases in between. Germline values: CDR1 SGHNT, CDR2 YYREEE (reference sequence). The CDR3 reads CASSLEGTAREQFF. The CDR3 DNA reads as TGTGCCAGCAGCCTAGAGGGGACCGCCAGAGAGCAGTTCTTC.

This clone came up once. The chain is built from TRBV30 and TRBJ1-2; 10 bases agree with TRBD1. The V gene end was trimmed by 4 bases and the J gene end by 2 bases; junction bases not matched to a gene: 4. Germline-derived CDR1 and CDR2 are GTSNPN and SVGIG (reference sequence). This CDR3 has 14 residues. The CDR3 loop is CAWTLTGGNYGYTF. CDR3 sequence (DNA): TGTGCCTGGACCCTGACAGGGGGCAACTATGGCTACACCTTC.

This rearrangement joins TRBV18 to TRBJ1-5; D not resolved. CDR3 length equals 17 residues. V dropped 2 bases and J dropped 4 bases, with 18 bases sitting between them. CDR1 is KGHSH and CDR2 is LQKENI in the germline V gene. The CDR3 reads CASSPSSMVGGNQPQHF. CDR3 coding DNA: TGTGCCAGCTCACCAAGCTCTATGGTGGGAGGGAATCAGCCCCAGCATTTT. The whole variable domain, filled in from reference TRBV18 and TRBJ1-5, reads NAGVMQNPRHLVRRRGQEARLRCSPMKGHSHVYWYRQLPEEGLKFMVYLQKENIIDESGMPKERFSAEFPKEGPSILRIQQVVRGDSAAYFCASSPSSMVGGNQPQHFGDGTRLSIL.